Following are 29 T cell receptor beta chains from one sample sequenced in a study of a mutant IDH1 vaccine in newly diagnosed glioma (dated by TCRdb to the early 2020s). The library came from the immunoSEQ multiplex PCR assay. TCRdb stores this immuneACCESS table with in-frame sequences only. Part of the clones is absent; in the studies checked, under half of the shortfall reflects unresolved V genes, and no reason is known for the rest. The sample table holds about 35,000 clones, of which approximately 90% were seen once. Around 5% of the sample rests with the top ten. The time point label, as the study defines it: baseline, week 1 (first vaccination visit). Read against the paper, the sample's treatment or condition label means: pre-vaccination baseline after standard-of-care therapy. Here the sequenced sample was PBMCs, taken from a glioma patient treated with radiotherapy, temozolomide or both. These receptors originate from a woman between 40 and 50 years old with glioma.

This CDR3 is CASSAGTGRPTDTQYF. CDR3 nucleotide sequence: TGTGCCAGCAGCGCTGGGACAGGAAGACCCACAGATACGCAGTATTTT. This chain joins TRBV28 and TRBJ2-3; 8 bases are shared with TRBD1. This CDR3 region has 16 residues. J lost 2 bases, V lost 6 bases, and 10 bases had no gene match. Germline V lookup: CDR1 MDHEN, CDR2 SYDVKM.

The J gene is TRBJ2-7, the V gene TRBV18; weak D call: TRBD1 (6 bases). V lost 4 bases to trimming and J lost 2 bases, with 9 bases between them. The V gene's germline CDR1 is KGHSH and CDR2 LQKENI. The CDR3 totals 13 residues. Written as DNA, the CDR3 is TGTGCCAGCTCACTAGGACAGACCTACGAGCAGTACTTC. This gives the protein CASSLGQTYEQYF.

The chain uses TRBV6-6 and TRBJ2-7, with 8 bases that match TRBD1. J gave up 4 bases and V 6 bases, and 8 bases lay outside the gene matches. The CDR3 has 14 amino acids. Germline CDR1 MNHNY, CDR2 SVGAGI (reference sequence). CDR3 nucleotide sequence: TGTGCCAGCAGCTCCCAGGGGGCCTTTTACGAGCAGTACTTC. Its translation is CASSSQGAFYEQYF.

V gene TRBV28 combines with J gene TRBJ2-5; perhaps TRBD1 as D (5 bases). Trimming cost V 4 bases and J 5 bases, with 8 bases left between them. Germline V gene sequence: CDR1 MDHEN, CDR2 SYDVKM. The CDR3 has 12 residues. CDR3 coding DNA: TGTGCCAGCAGTTCAGGGTTGGAGACCCAGTACTTC. Protein product: CASSSGLETQYF. The complete variable domain, with remaining parts taken from reference TRBV28 and TRBJ2-5, reads DVKVTQSSRYLVKRTGEKVFLECVQDMDHENMFWYRQDPGLGLRLIYFSYDVKMKEKGDIPEGYSVSREKKERFSLILESASTNQTSMYLCASSSGLETQYFGPGTRLLVL.

The chain uses TRBV6-1 and TRBJ1-5; D unresolved. Deletions cut 5 bases from V and 1 base from J, with 9 bases between. The CDR3 totals 14 residues. Looked up from germline, CDR1 is MNHNS and CDR2 is SASEGT. The CDR3 is CASSLWRSNQPQHF. The DNA of the CDR3 is TGTGCCAGCAGTCTGTGGAGAAGCAATCAGCCCCAGCATTTT.

The rearrangement joins TRBV15 to TRBJ2-1, with 7 nucleotides matching TRBD1. Germline CDR1 and CDR2: LNHNV and YYDKDF (reference sequence). The CDR3 has 11 amino acids. Trimming at V came to 5 bases and at J to 10 bases, leaving 2 bases not matched to a gene. The CDR3 sequence: CATSRTGEQFF. CDR3 sequence (DNA): TGTGCCACCAGCCGGACAGGCGAGCAGTTCTTC.

The CDR3 protein is CASSIFPGVEQYF. CDR3 sequence (DNA): TGTGCCAGCAGTATTTTCCCGGGGGTCGAGCAGTACTTC. The chain joins TRBV7-2 to TRBJ2-7; D is possibly TRBD2 (6 bases). This CDR3 has 13 residues. The ends were cut back, 6 bases at V and 6 bases at J, with 15 bases in the middle. Per germline, CDR1 SGHTA and CDR2 FQGNSA.

The chain combines TRBV9 with TRBJ2-7; possibly TRBD1 or TRBD2 for D (5 bases each). Germline V gene data show CDR1 as SGDLS and CDR2 as YYNGEE. The CDR3 covers 14 residues. V was shortened by 3 bases and J by 4 bases, with 14 bases between the two germline ends. The CDR3 DNA reads TGTGCCAGCAGCGAGGGGAGTAACCATTACGAGCAGTACTTC. Translating gives CASSEGSNHYEQYF. Full variable domain (remainder filled in from reference TRBV9 and TRBJ2-7): DSGVTQTPKHLITATGQRVTLRCSPRSGDLSVYWYQQSLDQGLQFLIQYYNGEERAKGNILERFSAQQFPDLHSELNLSSLELGDSALYFCASSEGSNHYEQYFGPGTRLTVT.

V is TRBV10-3 and J is TRBJ2-5; possible D gene TRBD1, 6 bases. CDR1 and CDR2 (germline): ENHRY, SYGVKD. Trimming shortened V by 3 bases and J by 10 bases, and 33 bases separated the two germline ends. The CDR3 extends over 19 amino acids. The CDR3, as DNA: TGTGCCATCAGTGACCGGCCCCAGGGGACCCAGTACGAGACCTTTCTCCAGTACTTC. Amino acid sequence: CAISDRPQGTQYETFLQYF.

The chain uses TRBV6-1 and TRBJ1-2; 8 positions match TRBD1. Germline V lookup: CDR1 MNHNS, CDR2 SASEGT. After removal of 6 bases from V and 3 bases from J, the junction contained 6 bases not matched to a gene. The CDR3 has 14 amino acids. The CDR3 DNA reads TGTGCCAGCAGGAGGACAGGGTCCCACTATGGCTACACCTTC. It encodes CASRRTGSHYGYTF.

The V call is TRBV18, the J call TRBJ1-1, with a weak D call TRBD1 (6 bases). Germline CDR1 is KGHSH and CDR2 is LQKENI. The V end was cut by 4 bases, the J end by 4 bases, with 13 bases between. This CDR3 has 14 amino acids. This CDR3 is CASSRGAQPTEAFF. The CDR3 nucleotides are TGTGCCAGCTCACGGGGGGCCCAGCCCACTGAAGCTTTCTTT.

The chain uses TRBV5-1 and TRBJ2-3; D assignment may be TRBD1 or TRBD2 (5 bases each). Germline V gives CDR1 SGHRS, CDR2 YFSETQ. The CDR3 has 17 amino acids. Trimming took 0 bases from V and 4 from J, leaving 18 bases between them. CDR3 coding DNA: TGCGCCAGCAGCTTGGGGTTGGCGGTTCTGGGGGCAGATACGCAGTATTTT. Its protein product is CASSLGLAVLGADTQYF.

The chain recombines TRBV30 with TRBJ2-3; tentative D call: TRBD2 (5 bases). This CDR3 has 13 residues. V was trimmed by 3 bases and J by 4 bases, leaving 11 bases between them. The germline V gene encodes CDR1 GTSNPN and CDR2 SVGIG (reference sequence). The CDR3 nucleotides are TGTGCCTGGAGCCAAGAGGGAGCAGATACGCAGTATTTT. It codes for CAWSQEGADTQYF.

The chain combines TRBV5-6 with TRBJ1-2, with D hard to call. Germline V gene sequence: CDR1 SGHDT, CDR2 YYEEEE. V gave up 0 bases and J gave up 1 base, with 10 bases separating them. This CDR3 comprises 15 residues. The CDR3 is CASSLDYGVNYGYTF. DNA for the CDR3: TGTGCCAGCAGCTTGGATTACGGCGTTAACTATGGCTACACCTTC. Together with reference TRBV5-6 and TRBJ1-2, the CDR3 gives the full variable domain: DAGVTQSPTHLIKTRGQQVTLRCSPKSGHDTVSWYQQALGQGPQFIFQYYEEEERQRGNFPDRFSGHQFPNYSSELNVNALLLGDSALYLCASSLDYGVNYGYTFGSGTRLTVV.

This clone was detected once. V and J are TRBV18 and TRBJ2-2, with 14 nucleotides matching TRBD2. The germline V gene has CDR1 KGHSH and CDR2 LQKENI. Trimming took 3 bases from V and 0 from J; bases not matched to a gene: 3. There are 18 residues in the CDR3. CDR3 residues: CASSPGLAGATNTGELFF. The DNA for the CDR3 is TGTGCCAGCTCACCGGGACTAGCGGGAGCGACGAACACCGGGGAGCTGTTTTTT.

This rearrangement joins TRBV6-5 to TRBJ2-1, with D unclear. Trimming took off 2 bases at V and 4 bases at J, with 15 bases between the two ends. The CDR3 consists of 16 residues. Germline V gene lookup returns CDR1 MNHEY and CDR2 SVGAGI. The CDR3 bases are TGTGCCAGCAGTTACGTCTTGGCAGCAGGTTACAATGAGCAGTTCTTC. Protein sequence: CASSYVLAAGYNEQFF.

V and J are TRBV19 and TRBJ1-1; D ambiguous. Germline CDR1 is LNHDA and CDR2 is SQIVND (reference sequence). V shed 3 bases and J shed 6 bases, with 11 bases lying between them. The CDR3 loop spans 13 amino acids. In DNA, the CDR3 is TGTGCCAGTAGTATCCGGGAATCCGCTGAAGCTTTCTTT. Protein: CASSIRESAEAFF.

The V gene is TRBV25-1, the J gene TRBJ2-7, with a tentative D call TRBD2 (6 bases). The V end was cut by 6 bases, the J end by 3 bases, with 18 bases between. Per the germline V gene, CDR1 is MGHDK and CDR2 is SYGVNS. This CDR3 is built from 15 residues. CDR3 in amino acids: CASRPYEGGNYEQYF. The DNA for the CDR3 is TGTGCCAGCAGGCCTTATGAGGGAGGTAACTACGAGCAGTACTTC.

DNA for the CDR3: TGTGCCTGGGGGGACTCCCGAGAGTATTTT. It translates to CAWGDSREYF. The rearrangement joins TRBV30 to TRBJ2-3; the D gene is possibly TRBD2 (6 bases). V was pared by 5 bases and J by 13 bases, with 13 bases between. Germline CDR1 is GTSNPN and CDR2 is SVGIG (reference sequence). CDR3 length: 10 residues.

The chain combines TRBV2 with TRBJ2-5; the match to TRBD1 covers 9 bases. Matching the DNA end better, TRBJ2-7 makes the J call doubtful. Germline values: CDR1 SNHLY, CDR2 FYNNEI. This CDR3 has 13 residues. The CDR3 DNA reads as TGTGCCAGCACCGGGACAGGGATGGGCGAGCAGTACTTC. Protein: CASTGTGMGEQYF.

This chain uses TRBV5-1 with TRBJ1-4; tentative D call: TRBD1 (6 bases). The CDR3 is 15 amino acids. CDR1 SGHRS and CDR2 YFSETQ come from the germline V gene. V lost 4 bases and J lost 1, with 11 bases in between. CDR3 in DNA: TGCGCCAGCAGCATCGACAGGCAAACTAATGAAAAACTGTTTTTT. This gives the protein CASSIDRQTNEKLFF.

The genes are TRBV29-1 and TRBJ1-2; D is unclear. The CDR3 has 12 residues. V was clipped by 6 bases and J by 1 base, with 9 bases between them. From germline, CDR1 is SQVTM and CDR2 ANQGSEA. This chain's CDR3 is CSVELNNYGYTF. DNA for the CDR3: TGCAGCGTCGAGTTAAATAACTATGGCTACACCTTC.

This chain joins TRBV7-9 and TRBJ1-2, with D possibly being TRBD1 (6 bases). The germline V and J ends were trimmed by 1 base and 3 bases, with 6 bases remaining between them. The CDR3 contains 13 residues. Germline CDR1 reads SEHNR; CDR2 reads FQNEAQ (reference sequence). For the CDR3, the DNA is TGTGCCAGCAGCTTAGGGACAGACTATGGCTACACCTTC. It translates to CASSLGTDYGYTF.

This chain connects TRBV27 to TRBJ2-7, with D perhaps matching TRBD1 (5 bases). The germline gives CDR1 MNHEY, CDR2 SMNVEV (reference sequence). This CDR3 contains 15 residues. V was pared by 2 bases and J by 4 bases, with 15 bases between. DNA of the CDR3: TGTGCCAGCAGTTTACTTAGGACACCTGGTTACGAGCAGTACTTC. This translates into CASSLLRTPGYEQYF.

This clone was counted a single time. V gene TRBV7-9 combines with J gene TRBJ1-5, with D possibly matching TRBD1 (5 bases). In germline, CDR1 is SEHNR, CDR2 FQNEAQ (reference sequence). V was trimmed by 5 bases and J by 2 bases, leaving 13 bases between them. The CDR3 length is 15 residues. The CDR3, as DNA: TGTGCCAGCAGCGCCGAGGGGCTTGGCAATCAGCCCCAGCATTTT. It translates to CASSAEGLGNQPQHF.

J is TRBJ1-1 and V is TRBV7-8; D possibly corresponds to TRBD1 (5 bases). The CDR3 length is 14 residues. Trimming stripped 5 bases from V and 1 base from J, with 11 bases between. Germline CDR1 SGHVS, CDR2 FQNEAQ. The CDR3 is CASSPRTPNTEAFF. In DNA form, the CDR3 reads TGTGCCAGCAGCCCCAGGACACCGAACACTGAAGCTTTCTTT.

This clone was detected only once. The chain links TRBV2 to TRBJ2-1; 12 positions agree with TRBD2. CDR3 length: 15 residues. In germline, CDR1 is SNHLY, CDR2 FYNNEI. J was trimmed by 6 bases and V by 6 bases; bases with no gene match: 6. CDR3 DNA: TGTGCCAGCAGGCTAGCGGGAGGGCCGGTCAATGAGCAGTTCTTC. Its protein product is CASRLAGGPVNEQFF.

The genes are TRBV7-2 and TRBJ2-7; 7 bases map to TRBD2. CDR3 size: 15 residues. V lost 3 bases and J lost 3; bases outside the gene matches: 8. Germline V lookup: CDR1 SGHTA, CDR2 FQGNSA. This CDR3 is CASSLLSSGFYEQYF. In DNA form, the CDR3 reads TGTGCCAGCAGCTTGTTGTCTAGCGGCTTCTACGAGCAGTACTTC.

The J gene is TRBJ1-5, the V gene TRBV7-8, with D hard to call. V was trimmed by 2 bases and J by 3 bases, leaving 5 bases between them. The CDR3 totals 13 residues. The germline CDR1 and CDR2 sequences are SGHVS and FQNEAQ. This chain's CDR3 is CASSLTDNQPQHF. The CDR3 nucleotides read TGTGCCAGCAGCTTAACAGACAATCAGCCCCAGCATTTT.